This T cell receptor (beta chain) was retrieved from a study of cytomegalovirus exposure and HLA in healthy donors. The wider study: As released early, the data held about 85 million unique TCRs from HLA-typed donors.

V gave up 4 bases and J gave up 10 bases, with 18 bases separating them. Per the germline V gene, CDR1 is LGHNA and CDR2 is YSLEER. This CDR3 has 14 amino acids. General study results and limits: Rare sequences made up most TCRs, while some public TCRs were found in many donors. HLA alleles showed associations with roughly 17,000 TCR beta sequences in a later analysis, at a 0.05 false discovery rate.

Worth noting for this clone: Its antigen is unidentified.

The PCR contained 60 Vbeta and 13 Jbeta primers. Authors' analysis steps: Later work found tens of millions of unique TCR beta chains, with about 10 million shared. The method was immunoSEQ multiplex PCR; TCRdb's version includes in-frame clones alone and lacks a portion of them. V and J calls and clone size are given by that table; D and trimming were obtained from the DNA. The sample shows around 130,000 clones, approximately 80% of them seen only once. This TCR came from a woman in her thirties or forties in good health and CMV-seronegative. The chain joins TRBV4-3 to TRBJ2-3; weak D call: TRBD2 (6 bases). The sample was PBMCs. The chain's CDR3 is CASSRETGDRAQYF. CDR3 DNA: TGCGCCAGCAGCCGGGAAACGGGGGACCGGGCGCAGTATTTT.